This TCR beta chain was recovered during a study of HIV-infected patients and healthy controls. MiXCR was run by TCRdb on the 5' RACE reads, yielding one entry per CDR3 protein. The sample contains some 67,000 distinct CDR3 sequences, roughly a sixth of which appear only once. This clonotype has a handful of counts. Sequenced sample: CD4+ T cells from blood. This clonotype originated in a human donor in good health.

The CDR3 spells CASSSEWAPGEETQYF. Written as DNA, the CDR3 is TGTGCCAGCAGCTCGGAGTGGGCGCCCGGCGAGGAGACCCAGTACTTC. The genes are TRBV5-6 and TRBJ2-5; D gene unclear. This CDR3 region has 16 residues. Trimming left V 3 bases short and J 5 bases short, with 20 bases between. CDR1 is SGHDT, CDR2 YYEEEE, per germline. Full variable domain (outside the CDR3, taken from reference TRBV5-6 and TRBJ2-5): DAGVTQSPTHLIKTRGQQVTLRCSPKSGHDTVSWYQQALGQGPQFIFQYYEEEERQRGNFPDRFSGHQFPNYSSELNVNALLLGDSALYLCASSSEWAPGEETQYFGPGTRLLVL.